The rows below give T cell receptor beta chains drawn from one sample of a study of control samples from healthy donors and cancer patients. Profiling relied on immunoSEQ multiplex PCR, and the TCRdb table lists in-frame clones only, not all of them. The sample has just over 150,000 clones, about 93% seen once; the top ten hold around 2.4%. Sequenced material: blood. These receptors were collected from a middle-aged man in good health. CDR3s leave out the opening cysteine and the closing phenylalanine or tryptophan. Fields, in order: J gene, V gene, CDR3 length, CDR3 protein.

J gene: TRBJ1-6
V gene: TRBV15
CDR3 length: 12
CDR3 protein: ATSTFSFNSPLH

J gene: TRBJ2-1
V gene: TRBV5-1
CDR3 length: 13
CDR3 protein: ASSQRETTYNEQF

J gene: TRBJ2-3
V gene: TRBV25-1
CDR3 length: 12
CDR3 protein: ASSEGGSTDTQY

J gene: TRBJ2-5
V gene: TRBV9
CDR3 length: 11
CDR3 protein: ASSVEREETQY

J gene: TRBJ2-7
V gene: TRBV5-1
CDR3 length: 10
CDR3 protein: ASSLEGAEQY

J gene: TRBJ2-5
V gene: TRBV13
CDR3 length: 12
CDR3 protein: ASSSREYQETQY

J gene: TRBJ1-3
V gene: TRBV6-1
CDR3 length: 17
CDR3 protein: ASSEGGQGRLGSGNTIY

J gene: TRBJ1-5
V gene: TRBV14
CDR3 length: 14
CDR3 protein: ASSQDWGTSDQPQH

J gene: TRBJ2-7
V gene: TRBV5-1
CDR3 length: 13
CDR3 protein: ASSPIGLAGGEQY

J gene: TRBJ2-3
V gene: TRBV7-2
CDR3 length: 14
CDR3 protein: ASSRTSGTSTDTQY

J gene: TRBJ2-7
V gene: TRBV15
CDR3 length: 13
CDR3 protein: ATSRGTAGSYEQY

J gene: TRBJ1-1
V gene: TRBV27
CDR3 length: 11
CDR3 protein: ASTSLARREAF

J gene: TRBJ2-7
V gene: TRBV28
CDR3 length: 12
CDR3 protein: ASSSYRGSDEQY

J gene: TRBJ1-1
V gene: TRBV5-1
CDR3 length: 13
CDR3 protein: ASSLAGGRVTEAF

J gene: TRBJ2-5
V gene: TRBV9
CDR3 length: 11
CDR3 protein: ASSVGTGETQY

J gene: TRBJ2-1
V gene: TRBV27
CDR3 length: 15
CDR3 protein: ASSLGGGRGLYNEQF

J gene: TRBJ1-6
V gene: TRBV27
CDR3 length: 12
CDR3 protein: ASSLEGRGSPLH

J gene: TRBJ1-4
V gene: TRBV7-9
CDR3 length: 14
CDR3 protein: ASSLEVTGTNEKLF

J gene: TRBJ2-7
V gene: TRBV7-6
CDR3 length: 13
CDR3 protein: ASSPKMGPSYEQY

J gene: TRBJ1-2
V gene: TRBV3-1/TRBV3-2
CDR3 length: 11
CDR3 protein: ASSLSPGDGYT

J gene: TRBJ1-2
V gene: TRBV5-6
CDR3 length: 13
CDR3 protein: ASSSTGLINYGYT

J gene: TRBJ1-5
V gene: TRBV29-1
CDR3 length: 11
CDR3 protein: SVEAQVSQPQH

J gene: TRBJ1-3
V gene: TRBV18
CDR3 length: 12
CDR3 protein: ASSPSRVGNTIY

J gene: TRBJ1-1
V gene: TRBV20-1
CDR3 length: 12
CDR3 protein: SASKAGQNTEAF

J gene: TRBJ1-2
V gene: TRBV14
CDR3 length: 10
CDR3 protein: ASSQATYGYT

J gene: TRBJ2-5
V gene: TRBV6-1
CDR3 length: 15
CDR3 protein: ASSALSVGVQGETQY

J gene: NA
V gene: TRBV30
CDR3 length: 14
CDR3 protein: AWTDLDRPYQETQY

J gene: TRBJ1-5
V gene: TRBV12-3/TRBV12-4
CDR3 length: 10
CDR3 protein: ASSSALQPQH

J gene: TRBJ2-1
V gene: TRBV18
CDR3 length: 14
CDR3 protein: ASSPPMGLADNEQF

J gene: TRBJ1-3
V gene: TRBV27
CDR3 length: 14
CDR3 protein: ASSLTGVNSGNTIY

J gene: TRBJ2-7
V gene: TRBV2
CDR3 length: 12
CDR3 protein: ASSAGVDRYEQY

J gene: TRBJ2-7
V gene: TRBV18
CDR3 length: 12
CDR3 protein: ASSPSGTGYEQY

J gene: TRBJ2-5
V gene: TRBV4-1
CDR3 length: 15
CDR3 protein: ASSQTGTSGRSETQY

J gene: TRBJ1-1
V gene: TRBV11-2
CDR3 length: 13
CDR3 protein: ASRGRDRVGTEAF

J gene: TRBJ1-5
V gene: TRBV6-2/TRBV6-3
CDR3 length: 10
CDR3 protein: ASSFDGQPQH

J gene: TRBJ2-5
V gene: TRBV30
CDR3 length: 10
CDR3 protein: AWSSQGETQY

J gene: TRBJ2-2
V gene: TRBV19
CDR3 length: 11
CDR3 protein: ASNLGNTGELF

J gene: TRBJ1-4
V gene: TRBV6-5
CDR3 length: 13
CDR3 protein: ASRTQRATNEKLF

J gene: TRBJ2-1
V gene: TRBV5-5
CDR3 length: 10
CDR3 protein: ASSLILAEQF

J gene: TRBJ1-5
V gene: TRBV27
CDR3 length: 13
CDR3 protein: ASSSTGNSNQPQH